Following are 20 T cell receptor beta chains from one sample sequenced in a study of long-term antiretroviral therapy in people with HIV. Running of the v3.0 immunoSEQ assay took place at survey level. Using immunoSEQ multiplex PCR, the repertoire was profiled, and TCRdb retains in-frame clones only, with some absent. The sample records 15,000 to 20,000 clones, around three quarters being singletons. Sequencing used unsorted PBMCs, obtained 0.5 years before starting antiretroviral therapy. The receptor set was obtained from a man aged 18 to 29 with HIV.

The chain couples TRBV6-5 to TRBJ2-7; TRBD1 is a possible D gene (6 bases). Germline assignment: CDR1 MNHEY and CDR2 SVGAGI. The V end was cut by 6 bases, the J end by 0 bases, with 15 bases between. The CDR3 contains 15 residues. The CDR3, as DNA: TGTGCCAGCAGAACCACCGGGACACTCTCCTACGAGCAGTACTTC. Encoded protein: CASRTTGTLSYEQYF.

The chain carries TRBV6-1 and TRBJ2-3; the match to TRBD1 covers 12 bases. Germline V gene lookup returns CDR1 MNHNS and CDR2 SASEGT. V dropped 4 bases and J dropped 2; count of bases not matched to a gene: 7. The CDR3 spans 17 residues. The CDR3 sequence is CASSGGQGARVTDTQYF. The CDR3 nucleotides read TGTGCCAGCAGTGGGGGACAGGGGGCGCGGGTCACAGATACGCAGTATTTT.

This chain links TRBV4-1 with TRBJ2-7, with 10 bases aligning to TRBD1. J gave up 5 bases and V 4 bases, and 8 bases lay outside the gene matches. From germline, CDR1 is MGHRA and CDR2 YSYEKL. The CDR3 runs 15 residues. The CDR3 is CASSPGQGLEDEQYF. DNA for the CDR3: TGCGCCAGCAGCCCGGGACAGGGGTTAGAGGACGAGCAGTACTTC.

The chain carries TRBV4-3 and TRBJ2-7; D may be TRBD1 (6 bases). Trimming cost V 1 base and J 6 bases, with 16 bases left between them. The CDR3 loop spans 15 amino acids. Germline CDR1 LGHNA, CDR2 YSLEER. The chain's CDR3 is CASSQGWGLGGEQYF. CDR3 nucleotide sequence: TGCGCCAGCAGCCAAGGGTGGGGGCTTGGCGGCGAGCAGTACTTC.

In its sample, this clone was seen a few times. CDR3 in amino acids: CASSFQRVSYNEQFF. The CDR3 DNA reads TGTGCCAGCAGCTTCCAGCGGGTCTCCTACAATGAGCAGTTCTTC. The chain uses TRBV9 and TRBJ2-1; D is possibly TRBD2 (6 bases). Germline CDR1 is SGDLS and CDR2 is YYNGEE. This CDR3 has 15 residues. V was shortened by 4 bases and J by 0 bases, with 11 bases between the two germline ends. The full variable domain, rest sourced from reference TRBV9 and TRBJ2-1, is DSGVTQTPKHLITATGQRVTLRCSPRSGDLSVYWYQQSLDQGLQFLIQYYNGEERAKGNILERFSAQQFPDLHSELNLSSLELGDSALYFCASSFQRVSYNEQFFGPGTRLTVL.

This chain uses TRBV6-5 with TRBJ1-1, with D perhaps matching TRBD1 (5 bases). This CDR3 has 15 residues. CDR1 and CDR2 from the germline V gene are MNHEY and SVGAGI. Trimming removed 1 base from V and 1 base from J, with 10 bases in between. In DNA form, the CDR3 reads TGTGCCAGCAGTTACTACGGGACGGGGAACACTGAAGCTTTCTTT. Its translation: CASSYYGTGNTEAFF.

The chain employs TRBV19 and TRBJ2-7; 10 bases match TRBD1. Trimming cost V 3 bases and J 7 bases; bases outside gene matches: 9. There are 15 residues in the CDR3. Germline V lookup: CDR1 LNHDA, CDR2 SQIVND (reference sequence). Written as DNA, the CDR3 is TGTGCCAGTAGTATTCTGGGACAGGGGTTTGAGGAGCAGTACTTC. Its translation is CASSILGQGFEEQYF.

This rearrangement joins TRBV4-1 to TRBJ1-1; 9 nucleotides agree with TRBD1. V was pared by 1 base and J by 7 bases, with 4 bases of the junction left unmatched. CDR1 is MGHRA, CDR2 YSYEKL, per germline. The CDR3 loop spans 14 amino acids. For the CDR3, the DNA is TGCGCCAGCAGCCAAGCGGGACAGGGCTTTGAAGCTTTCTTT. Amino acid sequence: CASSQAGQGFEAFF.

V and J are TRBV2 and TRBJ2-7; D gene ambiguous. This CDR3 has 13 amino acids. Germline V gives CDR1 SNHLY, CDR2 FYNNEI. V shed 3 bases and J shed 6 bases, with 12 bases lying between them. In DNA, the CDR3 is TGTGCCAGCAGTGAGAAACCTCTAATCGAGCAGTACTTC. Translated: CASSEKPLIEQYF. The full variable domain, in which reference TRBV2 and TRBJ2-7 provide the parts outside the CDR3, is EPEVTQTPSHQVTQMGQEVILRCVPISNHLYFYWYRQILGQKVEFLVSFYNNEISEKSEIFDDQFSVERPDGSNFTLKIRSTKLEDSAMYFCASSEKPLIEQYFGPGTRLTVT.

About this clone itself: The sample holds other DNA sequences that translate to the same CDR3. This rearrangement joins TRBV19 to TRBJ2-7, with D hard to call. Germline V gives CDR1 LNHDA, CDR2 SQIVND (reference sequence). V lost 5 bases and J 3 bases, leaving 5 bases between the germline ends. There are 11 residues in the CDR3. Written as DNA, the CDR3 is TGTGCCAGTAGTTCCCGCTACGAGCAGTACTTC. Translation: CASSSRYEQYF.

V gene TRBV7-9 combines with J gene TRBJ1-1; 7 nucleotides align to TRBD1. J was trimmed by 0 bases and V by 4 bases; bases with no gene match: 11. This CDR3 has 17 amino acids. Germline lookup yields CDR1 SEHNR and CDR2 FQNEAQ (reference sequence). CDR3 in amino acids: CASSSPPGQAMNTEAFF. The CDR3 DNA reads TGTGCCAGCAGCTCCCCCCCCGGACAGGCGATGAACACTGAAGCTTTCTTT.

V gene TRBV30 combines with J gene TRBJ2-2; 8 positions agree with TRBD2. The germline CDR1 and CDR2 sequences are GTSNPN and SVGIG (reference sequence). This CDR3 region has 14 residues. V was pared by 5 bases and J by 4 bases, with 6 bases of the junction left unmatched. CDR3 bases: TGTGCCTGGTGGTTAGCGGGGACCACCGGGGAGCTGTTTTTT. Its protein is CAWWLAGTTGELFF.

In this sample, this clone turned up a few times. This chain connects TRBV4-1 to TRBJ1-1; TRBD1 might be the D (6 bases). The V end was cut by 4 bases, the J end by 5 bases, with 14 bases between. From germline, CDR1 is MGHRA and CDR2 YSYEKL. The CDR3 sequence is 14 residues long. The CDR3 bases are TGCGCCAGCAGCCGAACAGGGCCGGGGACTGAAGCTTTCTTT. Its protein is CASSRTGPGTEAFF.

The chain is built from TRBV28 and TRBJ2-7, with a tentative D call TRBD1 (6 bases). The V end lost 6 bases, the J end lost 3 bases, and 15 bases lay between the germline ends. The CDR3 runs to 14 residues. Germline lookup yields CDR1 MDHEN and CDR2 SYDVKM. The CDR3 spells CASSAWTVDYEQYF. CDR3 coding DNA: TGTGCCAGCAGCGCTTGGACAGTCGACTACGAGCAGTACTTC.

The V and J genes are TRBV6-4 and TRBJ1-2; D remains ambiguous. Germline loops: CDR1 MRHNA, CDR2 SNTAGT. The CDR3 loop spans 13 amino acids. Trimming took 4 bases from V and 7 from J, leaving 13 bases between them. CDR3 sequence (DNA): TGTGCCAGCAGTGTAGAAATTGGTGGTGGCTACACCTTC. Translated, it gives CASSVEIGGGYTF.

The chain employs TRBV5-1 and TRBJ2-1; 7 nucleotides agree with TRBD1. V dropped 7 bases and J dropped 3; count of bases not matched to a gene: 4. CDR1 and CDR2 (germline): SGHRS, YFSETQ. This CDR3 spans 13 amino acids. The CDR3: CASGTGDYNEQFF. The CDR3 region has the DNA TGCGCCAGCGGAACAGGGGACTACAATGAGCAGTTCTTC.

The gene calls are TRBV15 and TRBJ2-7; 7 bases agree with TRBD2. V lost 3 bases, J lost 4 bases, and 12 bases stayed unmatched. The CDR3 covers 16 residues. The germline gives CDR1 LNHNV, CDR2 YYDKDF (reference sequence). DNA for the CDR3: TGTGCCACCAGCAGTCCCAGCGGCGGGAGAGGTTACGAGCAGTACTTC. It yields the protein CATSSPSGGRGYEQYF. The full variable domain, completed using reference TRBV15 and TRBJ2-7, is DAMVIQNPRYQVTQFGKPVTLSCSQTLNHNVMYWYQQKSSQAPKLLFHYYDKDFNNEADTPDNFQSRRPNTSFCFLDIRSPGLGDTAMYLCATSSPSGGRGYEQYFGPGTRLTVT.

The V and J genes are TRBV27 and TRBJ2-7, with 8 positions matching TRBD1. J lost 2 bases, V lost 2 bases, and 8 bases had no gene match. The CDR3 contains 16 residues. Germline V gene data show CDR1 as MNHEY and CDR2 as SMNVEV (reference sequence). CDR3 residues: CASSLSSGQVTYEQYF. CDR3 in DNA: TGTGCCAGCAGTTTAAGCTCGGGACAGGTAACCTACGAGCAGTACTTC.

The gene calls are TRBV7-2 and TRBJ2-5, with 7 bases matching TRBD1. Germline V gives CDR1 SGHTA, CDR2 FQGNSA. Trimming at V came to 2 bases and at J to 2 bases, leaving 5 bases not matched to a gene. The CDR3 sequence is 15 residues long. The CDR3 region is CASSLYRGPQETQYF. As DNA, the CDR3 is TGTGCCAGCAGCTTATACAGGGGCCCGCAAGAGACCCAGTACTTC.

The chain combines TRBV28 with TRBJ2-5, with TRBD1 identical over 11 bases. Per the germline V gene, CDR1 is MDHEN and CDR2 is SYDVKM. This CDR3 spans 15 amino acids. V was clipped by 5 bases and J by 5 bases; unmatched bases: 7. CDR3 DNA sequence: TGTGCCAGCAGTCCCCCCGGGACAGGGGGGGAGACCCAGTACTTC. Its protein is CASSPPGTGGETQYF.